Following are 20 T cell receptor beta chains from one sample sequenced in a study of response to subunit inactivated influenza vaccine listed by TCRdb under 2018. Libraries were built with RT-PCR. Instrument used: Illumina HiSeq 2500. The raw public reads went through TCRdb reprocessing: fastp at Q25, MiXCR clone calling, in-frame beta chains kept. All rows with the same CDR3 protein become a single entry with the most common DNA and genes. Present in this sample are some 150,000 distinct CDR3 sequences, over 9.5% of which were seen just once. Clones ranked in the top ten supply around 28% of the sample. These same records also appear under a second study, on T cells expressing NK-cell markers. Looking at the second paper: TCR beta cDNA libraries were made by 5'RACE template switching that added a universal primer site and unique molecular identifiers.

The sequencing here drew on CD8+ T cells sorted from PBMCs, taken approximately 12 days after vaccination. These receptors all stem from a man over 45 who received an inactivated influenza vaccine. Donor details come from another sample of the same person, matched by shared clones.

The chain uses TRBV7-9 and TRBJ2-7; no clear D. This CDR3 is built from 16 residues. Germline values: CDR1 SEHNR, CDR2 FQNEAQ (reference sequence). The germline V and J ends were trimmed by 2 bases and 3 bases, with 17 bases remaining between them. CDR3: CASSLSPGLTFYEQYF. The CDR3 nucleotides read TGTGCCAGCAGCTTATCTCCGGGTCTGACCTTCTACGAGCAGTACTTC.

A few counts support this clonotype. The chain employs TRBV4-2 and TRBJ1-6; TRBD1 might be the D (6 bases). Germline values: CDR1 LGHNA, CDR2 YNFKEQ. V lost 3 bases and J 13 bases, leaving 13 bases between the germline ends. The CDR3 runs 13 residues. This chain's CDR3 is CASSQEQGMPLHF. The CDR3 nucleotides read TGTGCCAGCAGCCAGGAACAGGGTATGCCCCTCCACTTT.

This clonotype was detected a few times. The chain combines TRBV4-3 with TRBJ1-2; 7 bases match TRBD1. The germline gives CDR1 LGHNA, CDR2 YSLEER. This CDR3 contains 15 residues. Unmatched junction bases numbered 4, after V lost 1 base and J lost 2 bases. The CDR3 DNA sequence: TGCGCCAGCAGCCAAGCCGGGACAGCGAACTATGGCTACACCTTC. This gives the protein CASSQAGTANYGYTF.

This clonotype has a handful of counts. The chain joins TRBV18 to TRBJ2-1; no firm D call. Deletions cut 3 bases from V and 5 bases from J, with 2 bases between. This CDR3 is built from 11 residues. Germline CDR1 is KGHSH and CDR2 is LQKENI. CDR3 coding DNA: TGTGCCAGCTCACCGGACAATGAGCAGTTCTTC. This codes for CASSPDNEQFF. Based on the CDR3 plus reference TRBV18 and TRBJ2-1, the full variable domain is NAGVMQNPRHLVRRRGQEARLRCSPMKGHSHVYWYRQLPEEGLKFMVYLQKENIIDESGMPKERFSAEFPKEGPSILRIQQVVRGDSAAYFCASSPDNEQFFGPGTRLTVL.

This clonotype came up many times. The chain uses TRBV28 and TRBJ2-4; tentatively, D is TRBD1 or TRBD2 (7 bases each). The CDR3 covers 19 residues. CDR1 and CDR2 (germline): MDHEN, SYDVKM. V dropped 1 base and J dropped 0 bases, with 19 bases sitting between them. The CDR3 bases are TGTGCCAGCAGTTTATCGGAGGTTCAGGGGGGGTTAGCCAAAAACATTCAGTACTTC. This translates into CASSLSEVQGGLAKNIQYF.

This clonotype has at least ten counts. The V gene is TRBV4-3, the J gene TRBJ2-1, with 7 nucleotides matching TRBD1. CDR1 is LGHNA, CDR2 YSLEER, per germline. Trimming cost V 4 bases and J 4 bases; bases outside gene matches: 7. There are 15 residues in the CDR3. The CDR3 is CASSPDRTDYNEQFF. In DNA form, the CDR3 reads TGCGCCAGCAGCCCGGACAGGACGGATTACAATGAGCAGTTCTTC.

V is TRBV11-3 and J is TRBJ2-2; 7 positions agree with TRBD1. CDR3 length: 17 amino acids. The V and J ends lost 0 bases and 3 bases, in that order; junction bases with no gene match: 7. Germline V gene lookup returns CDR1 SGHNT and CDR2 YENEEA. CDR3 bases: TGTGCCAGCAGCTTAGATGAGACAGGGTTTGACACCGGGGAGCTGTTTTTT. Its translation is CASSLDETGFDTGELFF.

This clonotype was recorded at least ten times. The CDR3 bases are TGCGCCAGCAGCTTGGACCCCTTGGCGGGGGGGACCTACAATGAGCAGTTCTTC. Protein: CASSLDPLAGGTYNEQFF. The chain couples TRBV5-1 to TRBJ2-1; TRBD2 agrees at 9 bases. The CDR3 sequence is 18 residues long. V lost 0 bases and J lost 2; bases outside the gene matches: 9. Germline V CDR1 and CDR2: SGHRS, YFSETQ.

The V call is TRBV4-3, the J call TRBJ2-2, with D possibly matching TRBD2 (5 bases). CDR3 size: 17 residues. V was clipped by 0 bases and J by 4 bases, with 15 bases between them. In germline, CDR1 is LGHNA, CDR2 YSLEER. The CDR3, as DNA: TGCGCCAGCAGCCAAGACTTCGGGGATTCGGGCACCGGGGAGCTGTTTTTT. It is translated as CASSQDFGDSGTGELFF.

This clonotype was detected many times. The rearrangement links TRBV12-3 or TRBV12-4 to TRBJ2-5; 9 bases align to TRBD2. The CDR3 contains 17 residues. Germline trimming cut 2 bases from V and 5 bases from J; bases unmatched to any gene: 12. CDR3 loop: CASSLSVGGRASETQYF. The CDR3 DNA reads TGTGCCAGCAGTTTAAGTGTCGGCGGGAGGGCCTCGGAGACCCAGTACTTC.

This clonotype was detected only a few times. The rearrangement uses TRBV7-8 and TRBJ2-5; 13 bases are shared with TRBD2. The V gene end was trimmed by 1 base and the J gene end by 4 bases; junction bases not matched to a gene: 3. From germline, CDR1 is SGHVS and CDR2 FQNEAQ. The CDR3 sequence is 16 residues long. Here the CDR3 reads CASSLGLAGGAETQYF. For the CDR3, the DNA is TGTGCCAGCAGCTTAGGACTAGCGGGGGGCGCAGAGACCCAGTACTTC.

This clonotype has more than one count but fewer than ten. The chain joins TRBV7-9 to TRBJ2-1; 7 nucleotides match TRBD2. J gave up 8 bases and V 8 bases, and 6 bases lay outside the gene matches. Germline loops: CDR1 SEHNR, CDR2 FQNEAQ (reference sequence). The CDR3 totals 12 residues. CDR3 nucleotides: TGTGCCAGCTTAGGCCGGGGGGATGAGCAGTTCTTC. Translated, it gives CASLGRGDEQFF.

The V and J genes are TRBV27 and TRBJ2-7; 7 nucleotides align to TRBD2. The CDR3 has 15 residues. With 2 bases clipped from V and 1 base from J, the junction kept 5 bases outside the gene matches. The V gene's germline CDR1 is MNHEY and CDR2 SMNVEV (reference sequence). The CDR3 region is CASSLVGLVSYEQYF. The CDR3, as DNA: TGTGCCAGCAGTTTAGTCGGACTAGTTTCCTACGAGCAGTACTTC.

This clonotype has ten or more counts. V is TRBV4-3 and J is TRBJ2-2; 7 bases are a match to TRBD1. The germline V gene encodes CDR1 LGHNA and CDR2 YSLEER. The CDR3 has 18 residues. The trim removed 0 bases at V and 4 bases at J, leaving 11 bases unmatched. The CDR3 region has the DNA TGCGCCAGCAGCCAAGATTGGAACAGGGGAACCTTCACCGGGGAGCTGTTTTTT. Its protein is CASSQDWNRGTFTGELFF.

The chain recombines TRBV11-2 with TRBJ2-2; possibly TRBD1 for D (6 bases). The length of the CDR3 is 13 residues. Germline assignment: CDR1 SGHAT and CDR2 FQNNGV. V was cut by 2 bases and J by 8 bases, with 9 bases left in between. The CDR3 reads CASSLTGWGELFF. The DNA of the CDR3 is TGTGCCAGCAGCTTAACAGGGTGGGGGGAGCTGTTTTTT.

The CDR3 protein is CASSESNLGEQFF. CDR3 sequence (DNA): TGTGCCAGCAGTGAATCGAATCTCGGTGAGCAGTTCTTC. V and J are TRBV2 and TRBJ2-1, with D hard to call. This CDR3 has 13 amino acids. The germline V gene has CDR1 SNHLY and CDR2 FYNNEI. V lost 2 bases and J 9 bases, leaving 11 bases between the germline ends.

The chain uses TRBV5-4 and TRBJ2-1; unclear D gene. Germline CDR1 and CDR2: SGHNT and YYREEE (reference sequence). V was clipped by 1 base and J by 6 bases, with 14 bases between them. The CDR3 covers 15 residues. The CDR3 coding sequence is TGTGCCAGCAGCTTGAGCATCGCCGGGCCCAATGAGCAGTTCTTC. Amino acids: CASSLSIAGPNEQFF.

This clonotype came up a few times. The rearrangement uses TRBV7-9 and TRBJ2-1; 12 bases align to TRBD2. The CDR3 runs 17 residues. Germline-derived CDR1 and CDR2 are SEHNR and FQNEAQ (reference sequence). The ends lost 5 bases at V and 2 bases at J; junction bases unmatched: 7. CDR3 sequence reads: CASSALTSGRPYNEQFF. CDR3 in DNA: TGTGCCAGCAGCGCGCTGACTAGCGGGAGACCCTACAATGAGCAGTTCTTC.

This rearrangement joins TRBV6-5 to TRBJ2-1, with TRBD2 matching over 8 bases. CDR3 length equals 17 residues. Trimming cost V 2 bases and J 0 bases; bases outside gene matches: 6. Germline V gene lookup returns CDR1 MNHEY and CDR2 SVGAGI. The CDR3 protein is CASSYAPAGASYNEQFF. In DNA form, the CDR3 reads TGTGCCAGCAGTTACGCCCCAGCGGGAGCCTCCTACAATGAGCAGTTCTTC.

The chain employs TRBV7-8 and TRBJ2-7, with 8 bases matching TRBD1. The length of the CDR3 is 14 residues. Germline V lookup: CDR1 SGHVS, CDR2 FQNEAQ. V trimming: 5 bases; J trimming: 4 bases; junction bases outside the gene matches: 7. Here the CDR3 reads CASSGRQGYYEQYF. In nucleotides, the CDR3 is TGTGCCAGCAGCGGAAGACAGGGGTATTACGAGCAGTACTTC.